These T cell receptor beta chains were read from a single sample in a study of a mutant IDH1 vaccine in newly diagnosed glioma. Here immunoSEQ multiplex PCR was the method, and the copy in TCRdb shows in-frame clones only, minus some. Of about 52,000 clones in the sample, around 90% were seen once. Which antigens these TCRs recognize remains unknown. This sample comprised PBMCs, obtained from a glioma patient whose treatment included an IDH1 peptide vaccine. These receptors all stem from a man in his fifties or sixties with glioma. Both conserved end residues are part of each CDR3. The order of the fields is V gene, clone size, D gene, J gene, CDR3 protein, CDR3 DNA. D genes are given only for firm matches. The size entry is marked missing in some rows and otherwise reads once, few, many or a size class.

>TRBV29-1|-|TRBD1|TRBJ2-5
CSVDPRGRGMQETQYF
TGCAGCGTTGATCCTAGGGGCAGGGGGATGCAAGAGACCCAGTACTTC
>TRBV2|-|TRBD2|TRBJ2-1
CASSGREGYNEQFF
TGTGCCAGCAGTGGGCGGGAGGGCTACAATGAGCAGTTCTTC
>TRBV4-1|-|-|TRBJ2-7
CASSQVRQETYEQYF
TGCGCCAGCAGCCAAGTTCGGCAGGAGACCTACGAGCAGTACTTC
>TRBV7-8|-|TRBD2|TRBJ2-2
CASRSTSSNTGELFF
TGTGCCAGCAGATCGACTAGCTCCAACACCGGGGAGCTGTTTTTT
>TRBV9|-|TRBD1|TRBJ2-5
CASSTGGAGKETQYF
TGTGCCAGCAGCACAGGGGGCGCAGGGAAAGAGACCCAGTACTTC
>TRBV2|-|-|TRBJ2-7
CASSEAPPGQYF
TGTGCCAGCAGTGAAGCCCCTCCCGGGCAGTACTTC
>TRBV5-1|-|TRBD1|TRBJ1-5
CASSPHPRDSLSYSNQPQHF
TGCGCCAGCAGCCCCCACCCCCGGGACAGTCTTTCTTATAGCAATCAGCCCCAGCATTTT
>TRBV5-6|-|-|TRBJ1-5
CASSLGTSQPQHF
TGTGCCAGCAGCTTGGGGACCTCTCAGCCCCAGCATTTT
>TRBV6-5|-|TRBD1|TRBJ1-2
CASSYSGQGTDMTF
TGTGCCAGCAGTTACTCGGGACAGGGGACTGATATGACCTTC
>TRBV19|-|TRBD1|TRBJ1-2
CASSPDRGVYGYTF
TGTGCCAGTAGTCCTGACAGGGGGGTGTATGGCTACACCTTC
>TRBV6-5|few|TRBD1|TRBJ1-1
CASSYSTGGAAEAFF
TGTGCCAGCAGTTACTCGACAGGGGGGGCGGCTGAAGCTTTCTTT
>TRBV5-6|-|TRBD2|TRBJ2-6
CASSLIAGSGANVLTF
TGTGCCAGCAGCTTGATAGCGGGCTCTGGGGCCAACGTCCTGACTTTC
>TRBV14|-|TRBD1|TRBJ1-1
CASSQVGQGAGRNTEAFF
TGTGCCAGCAGCCAAGTGGGACAGGGAGCTGGTCGGAACACTGAAGCTTTCTTT
>TRBV4-2|-|TRBD1|TRBJ1-4
CASSQNTDRADEKLFF
TGTGCCAGCAGCCAAAATACTGACAGGGCGGATGAAAAACTGTTTTTT
>TRBV7-2|-|TRBD1|TRBJ1-1
CASRQTGGNANTEAFF
TGTGCCAGCAGACAGACAGGGGGCAACGCGAACACTGAAGCTTTCTTT
>TRBV5-1|few|-|TRBJ2-6
CASSHRPSGANVLTF
TGCGCCAGCAGCCACAGGCCCTCTGGGGCCAACGTCCTGACTTTC
>TRBV27|-|TRBD1|TRBJ1-2
CASSLNRGEEGYTF
TGTGCCAGCAGTTTGAACAGGGGAGAGGAAGGCTACACCTTC
>TRBV11-2|-|-|TRBJ2-5
CASSLDRTGRGETQYF
TGTGCCAGCAGCTTAGATCGGACAGGGAGGGGGGAGACCCAGTACTTC
>TRBV30|-|TRBD1|TRBJ2-5
CAWSVPYSQGPPGPQETQYF
TGTGCCTGGAGTGTCCCCTACTCACAGGGGCCCCCCGGACCACAAGAGACCCAGTACTTC
>TRBV29-1|-|TRBD2|TRBJ2-7
CSGGTSGSYEQYF
TGCAGCGGTGGGACTAGCGGCTCCTACGAGCAGTACTTC
>TRBV30|-|TRBD2|TRBJ2-1
CAWSRRGGLYNEQFF
TGTGCCTGGAGTAGGCGGGGGGGCCTCTACAATGAGCAGTTCTTC
>TRBV14|once|TRBD1|TRBJ1-1
CASSQGNIGQGPTEAFF
TGTGCCAGCAGCCAAGGGAATATTGGACAGGGACCCACTGAAGCTTTCTTT
>TRBV28|-|TRBD1|TRBJ1-1
CASSITGVTEAFF
TGTGCCAGCAGCATCACAGGGGTTACTGAAGCTTTCTTT
>TRBV27|-|TRBD1|TRBJ1-4
CASSPGQINEKLFF
TGTGCCAGCAGTCCGGGACAGATTAATGAAAAACTGTTTTTT
>TRBV2|-|-|TRBJ2-7
CASNEHGHSYEQYF
TGTGCCAGCAACGAACATGGCCATTCCTACGAGCAGTACTTC
>TRBV5-1|-|TRBD2|TRBJ2-3
CASSHLEREPYTQYF
TGCGCCAGCAGCCACTTAGAGCGGGAGCCGTATACGCAGTATTTT
>TRBV5-1|once|-|TRBJ1-2
CASRDTSGYTF
TGCGCCAGCCGGGACACCAGTGGCTACACCTTC
>TRBV7-3|once|-|TRBJ1-5
CASSPDSNQPQHF
TGTGCCAGCAGCCCAGATAGCAATCAGCCCCAGCATTTT
>TRBV5-1|-|TRBD1|TRBJ2-1
CASSQTGSLFVANEQFF
TGCGCCAGCAGCCAGACAGGGAGCCTGTTCGTGGCCAATGAGCAGTTCTTC
>TRBV5-1|-|-|TRBJ2-1
CASSLLGSYNEQFF
TGCGCCAGCAGCTTACTAGGTTCCTACAATGAGCAGTTCTTC
>TRBV6-5|-|TRBD1|TRBJ1-1
CASRRTGGAGIEAFF
TGTGCCAGCAGGCGCACAGGGGGCGCGGGAATTGAAGCTTTCTTT
>TRBV5-1|-|-|TRBJ2-1
CASSLNAGGNEQFF
TGCGCCAGCAGCTTGAACGCGGGCGGCAATGAGCAGTTCTTC
>TRBV27|-|TRBD2|TRBJ2-7
CASSWGTRGSHEQYF
TGTGCCAGCAGTTGGGGGACTAGAGGAAGCCACGAGCAGTACTTC
>TRBV5-6|-|TRBD1|TRBJ2-2
CASSLRDRGRVGELFF
TGTGCCAGCAGCTTACGGGACAGGGGGCGGGTCGGGGAGCTGTTTTTT
>TRBV9|-|-|TRBJ2-1
CASSNLGSYSEQFF
TGTGCCAGCAGCAACCTAGGCTCCTACAGTGAGCAGTTCTTC
>TRBV29-1|few|-|TRBJ1-1
CSAYRASEAFF
TGCAGCGCCTACAGGGCTTCTGAAGCTTTCTTT
>TRBV7-2|-|-|TRBJ2-5
CASSRDGLAQYF
TGTGCCAGCAGCCGGGACGGCTTGGCCCAGTACTTC
>TRBV27|-|-|TRBJ1-2
CASSFSYSNYGYTF
TGTGCCAGCAGTTTCTCCTACTCTAACTATGGCTACACCTTC